This is a list of T cell receptor beta chains from one sample in a study of PD-1 blockade in classical Hodgkin lymphoma. Measured with immunoSEQ multiplex PCR; TCRdb has only the in-frame clones, and not every one. The data hold fewer than 25,000 clones, with 90% observed a single time. What was sequenced was CD4+ T cells from blood. The origin of the receptors is a human donor with classical Hodgkin lymphoma. Each CDR3 is given with its conserved first and last residue.

v_call: TRBV6-1
j_call: TRBJ1-1
cdr3_aa: CASSERNRNTEAFF

v_call: TRBV5-1
j_call: TRBJ1-2
cdr3_aa: CASSLQNGMDYGYTF

v_call: TRBV5-6
j_call: TRBJ1-1
cdr3_aa: CASSIPHGQGEAFF

v_call: TRBV5-1
j_call: TRBJ1-2
cdr3_aa: CASSLVGGEGNYGYTF

v_call: TRBV7-8
j_call: TRBJ2-7
cdr3_aa: CASSWAAGAYEQYF

v_call: TRBV5-6
j_call: TRBJ2-3
cdr3_aa: CASSSLAGTDTQYF

v_call: TRBV5-4
j_call: TRBJ2-5
cdr3_aa: CASSLEWAYQETQYF

v_call: TRBV2
j_call: TRBJ2-6
cdr3_aa: CASSEDLPGANVLTF

v_call: TRBV4-1
j_call: TRBJ2-3
cdr3_aa: CASSQANGVIYF

v_call: TRBV30
j_call: TRBJ1-1
cdr3_aa: CAWRVSRLVLSTEAFF

v_call: TRBV9
j_call: TRBJ2-2
cdr3_aa: CASSVVPSNANTGELFF

v_call: TRBV6-5
j_call: TRBJ1-6
cdr3_aa: CASSYYGSELGSPLHF

v_call: TRBV10-3
j_call: TRBJ2-5
cdr3_aa: CAISDGQLETQYF

v_call: TRBV5-1
j_call: TRBJ2-7
cdr3_aa: CASSLTPSGPTYEQYF

v_call: TRBV5-6
j_call: TRBJ2-5
cdr3_aa: CASSLEGGETQYF

v_call: TRBV28
j_call: TRBJ2-2
cdr3_aa: CASRPSNTGELFF

v_call: TRBV27
j_call: TRBJ2-7
cdr3_aa: CASSSPDMAAYEQYF

v_call: TRBV5-4
j_call: TRBJ1-2
cdr3_aa: CASSVGRVSGGYTF

v_call: TRBV19
j_call: TRBJ2-2
cdr3_aa: CASRGRTANTGELFF

v_call: TRBV5-5
j_call: TRBJ2-3
cdr3_aa: CASSLTSGGDTQYF

v_call: TRBV4-2
j_call: TRBJ2-5
cdr3_aa: CASSLTPYQETQYF

v_call: TRBV7-8
j_call: TRBJ1-3
cdr3_aa: CASSSNRAGNTIYF

v_call: TRBV4-2
j_call: TRBJ2-1
cdr3_aa: CASSPGDRKDNEQFF

v_call: TRBV2
j_call: TRBJ1-4
cdr3_aa: CASSLDRRGAKLFF

v_call: TRBV19
j_call: TRBJ2-6
cdr3_aa: CASSQTRGSGANVLTF

v_call: TRBV15
j_call: TRBJ2-7
cdr3_aa: CATSNGGNLIYEQYF

v_call: TRBV7-8
j_call: TRBJ2-5
cdr3_aa: CASSVGQGETQYF

v_call: TRBV7-3
j_call: TRBJ1-6
cdr3_aa: CASSSTGWNSPLHF

v_call: TRBV7-3
j_call: TRBJ1-1
cdr3_aa: CASSSGSLADNTEAFF

v_call: TRBV7-9
j_call: TRBJ2-1
cdr3_aa: CASSLLASYNEQFF

v_call: TRBV27
j_call: TRBJ2-7
cdr3_aa: CASSSPVKFYEQYF

v_call: TRBV4-2
j_call: TRBJ2-1
cdr3_aa: CASSQDIGPYEQFF

v_call: TRBV6-1
j_call: TRBJ2-7
cdr3_aa: CASRPWTSSYEQYF

v_call: TRBV15
j_call: TRBJ2-7
cdr3_aa: CATSRQGSSYEQYF

v_call: TRBV7-2
j_call: TRBJ2-6
cdr3_aa: CASSFSTGANVLTF

v_call: TRBV7-9
j_call: TRBJ2-7
cdr3_aa: CASRASGTFGEQYF

v_call: TRBV11-1
j_call: TRBJ1-5
cdr3_aa: CASSLHHNQPQHF

v_call: TRBV6-1
j_call: TRBJ1-1
cdr3_aa: CASSEQGNTEAFF

v_call: TRBV30
j_call: TRBJ2-7
cdr3_aa: CAWKLPGTGWSDEQYF

v_call: TRBV6-1
j_call: TRBJ1-1
cdr3_aa: CASSEVPSNRAFF

v_call: TRBV29-1
j_call: TRBJ2-5
cdr3_aa: CSGRNGGQYF

v_call: TRBV30
j_call: TRBJ1-1
cdr3_aa: CACGHGNEAFF

v_call: TRBV7-9
j_call: TRBJ2-1
cdr3_aa: CASSPPRAGGTNEQFF

v_call: TRBV5-1
j_call: TRBJ1-2
cdr3_aa: CASSLGTGLYYGYTF

v_call: TRBV6-6
j_call: TRBJ2-5
cdr3_aa: CASSYSGQETQYF

v_call: TRBV29-1
j_call: TRBJ1-1
cdr3_aa: CIGTANTEAFF

v_call: TRBV30
j_call: TRBJ1-4
cdr3_aa: CAWSVLIQEKLFF

v_call: TRBV19
j_call: TRBJ1-5
cdr3_aa: CASSRGGHPQHF